The 11 T cell receptor beta chains listed next were all sequenced from one sample in a study of blood T cell repertoires in COVID-19. Sequencing was performed with immunoSEQ multiplex PCR; in TCRdb, only in-frame clones are kept and a portion is missing. The table includes 50,000 to 65,000 clones, 89% detected once. The specimen was peripheral blood. These receptors all stem from a man aged 55 to 70 with active COVID-19.

The chain employs TRBV4-3 and TRBJ2-1, with 7 bases aligning to TRBD2. The junction had 5 bases not matched to a gene; V was cut back by 4 bases and J by 5 bases. From germline, CDR1 is LGHNA and CDR2 YSLEER. The CDR3 is made up of 14 amino acids. The CDR3 loop reads CASSRVAGNNEQFF. CDR3 coding DNA: TGCGCCAGCAGCCGAGTAGCGGGTAACAATGAGCAGTTCTTC.

The chain carries TRBV3-1 (or the pseudogene TRBV3-2) and TRBJ2-5; D perhaps matches TRBD2 (6 bases). The CDR3 extends over 16 amino acids. V lost 8 bases to trimming and J lost 4 bases, with 23 bases between them. From germline, CDR1 is LGHDT and CDR2 YNNKEL (reference sequence). The CDR3 is CASLRGTRYRRETQYF. In DNA form, the CDR3 reads TGTGCCAGCCTCCGGGGGACCAGGTATCGTAGAGAGACCCAGTACTTC.

This rearrangement joins TRBV5-4 to TRBJ1-2; possible D gene TRBD1, 5 bases. CDR1 and CDR2 (germline): SGHNT, YYREEE (reference sequence). The CDR3 totals 16 residues. The V end lost 4 bases, the J end lost 2 bases, and 18 bases lay between the germline ends. CDR3 protein: CASSPGTRGRNYGYTF. DNA for the CDR3: TGTGCCAGCAGCCCGGGGACGCGGGGAAGGAACTATGGCTACACCTTC.

The chain combines TRBV24-1 with TRBJ2-1, with D uncertain. The CDR3 is made up of 12 amino acids. The V gene's germline CDR1 is KGHDR and CDR2 SFDVKD. V lost 2 bases to trimming and J lost 8 bases, with 6 bases between them. CDR3 DNA sequence: TGTGCCACCAGTGATTACCGGGATGAGCAGTTCTTC. Translation gives CATSDYRDEQFF.

The chain uses TRBV27 and TRBJ2-1, with 10 positions matching TRBD1. CDR3 size: 13 residues. Losses at the gene ends were 6 bases for V and 8 bases for J; bases not matched to a gene: 4. Germline CDR1 MNHEY, CDR2 SMNVEV (reference sequence). CDR3 region: CASRGQGIDEQFF. The DNA for the CDR3 is TGTGCCAGCAGGGGACAGGGGATTGATGAGCAGTTCTTC.

This clone appeared a few times. The chain combines TRBV27 with TRBJ2-7, with 9 bases lining up with TRBD1. Germline lookup yields CDR1 MNHEY and CDR2 SMNVEV (reference sequence). The V and J ends lost 0 bases and 6 bases, in that order; junction bases with no gene match: 3. The CDR3 loop spans 14 amino acids. DNA of the CDR3: TGTGCCAGCAGTTTATCGACAGGGGGGGTCGAGCAGTACTTC. It specifies CASSLSTGGVEQYF.

This clone was counted only a few times. The rearrangement uses TRBV11-3 and TRBJ2-7, with D hard to call. The CDR3 length is 13 residues. Trimming removed 1 base from V and 3 bases from J, with 7 bases in between. Germline loops: CDR1 SGHNT, CDR2 YENEEA. The chain's CDR3 is CASSLGSHYEQYF. CDR3 nucleotides: TGTGCCAGCAGCTTAGGATCACACTACGAGCAGTACTTC.

V gene TRBV5-6 combines with J gene TRBJ1-1; D is unclear. Germline CDR1 and CDR2: SGHDT and YYEEEE. The CDR3 loop spans 15 amino acids. With 3 bases removed from V and 1 base from J, the gap between germline ends came to 13 bases. The CDR3 protein is CASSSLQKENTEAFF. Written as DNA, the CDR3 is TGTGCCAGCAGCTCGTTACAGAAAGAGAACACTGAAGCTTTCTTT.

V usage is TRBV5-1 and J usage is TRBJ1-3; 9 bases are a match to TRBD1. V trimming: 0 bases; J trimming: 3 bases; junction bases outside the gene matches: 4. Germline V gives CDR1 SGHRS, CDR2 YFSETQ. The CDR3 runs 16 residues. As DNA, the CDR3 is TGCGCCAGCAGCTTGGCTGGACAGGGGTATGGAAACACCATATATTTT. This encodes CASSLAGQGYGNTIYF.

V gene TRBV28 combines with J gene TRBJ1-2; D may be TRBD1 (5 bases). The CDR3 is 14 amino acids. V lost 2 bases and J 4 bases, leaving 11 bases between the germline ends. Germline V gene sequence: CDR1 MDHEN, CDR2 SYDVKM. The CDR3 DNA is TGTGCCAGCAGTTTAATAGGGGACTTCTATGGCTACACCTTC. Residues: CASSLIGDFYGYTF.

This chain links TRBV2 with TRBJ2-5; 11 bases line up with TRBD2. Per the germline V gene, CDR1 is SNHLY and CDR2 is FYNNEI. The J segment lost 7 bases and the V segment lost 4 bases, leaving 8 bases of the junction unmatched. The CDR3 covers 15 residues. In DNA, the CDR3 is TGTGCCAGCAGTGGCGGTAGCGGGAGGGAGGGGACCCAGTACTTC. Protein product: CASSGGSGREGTQYF.